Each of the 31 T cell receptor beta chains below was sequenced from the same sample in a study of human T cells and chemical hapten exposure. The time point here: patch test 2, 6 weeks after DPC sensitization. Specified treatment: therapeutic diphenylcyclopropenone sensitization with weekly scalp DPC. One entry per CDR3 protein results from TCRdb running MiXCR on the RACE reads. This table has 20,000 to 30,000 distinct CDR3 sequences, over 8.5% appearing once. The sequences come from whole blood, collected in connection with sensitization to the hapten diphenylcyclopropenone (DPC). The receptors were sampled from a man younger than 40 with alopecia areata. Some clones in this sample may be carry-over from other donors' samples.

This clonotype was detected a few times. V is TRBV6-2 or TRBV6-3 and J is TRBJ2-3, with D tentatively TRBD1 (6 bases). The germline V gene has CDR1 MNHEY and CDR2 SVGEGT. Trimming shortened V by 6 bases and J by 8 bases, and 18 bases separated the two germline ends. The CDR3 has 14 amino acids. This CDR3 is CASSENAGGGTQYF. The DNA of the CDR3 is TGTGCCAGCAGCGAGAACGCTGGGGGCGGTACGCAGTATTTT.

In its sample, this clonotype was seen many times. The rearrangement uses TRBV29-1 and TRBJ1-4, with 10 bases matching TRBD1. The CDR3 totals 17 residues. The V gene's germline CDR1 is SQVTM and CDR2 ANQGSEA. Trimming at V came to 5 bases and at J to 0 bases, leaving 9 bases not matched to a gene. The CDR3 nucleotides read TGCAGCGTTTCTTCACCGGGACAGGGGACAACTAATGAAAAACTGTTTTTT. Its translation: CSVSSPGQGTTNEKLFF.

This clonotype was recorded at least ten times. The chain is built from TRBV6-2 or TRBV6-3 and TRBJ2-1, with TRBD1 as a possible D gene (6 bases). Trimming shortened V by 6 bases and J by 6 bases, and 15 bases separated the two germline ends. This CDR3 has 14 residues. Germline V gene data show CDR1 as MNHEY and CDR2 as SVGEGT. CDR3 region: CASRSMGAFNEQFF. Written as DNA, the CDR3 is TGTGCCAGCAGGAGTATGGGGGCCTTCAATGAGCAGTTCTTC.

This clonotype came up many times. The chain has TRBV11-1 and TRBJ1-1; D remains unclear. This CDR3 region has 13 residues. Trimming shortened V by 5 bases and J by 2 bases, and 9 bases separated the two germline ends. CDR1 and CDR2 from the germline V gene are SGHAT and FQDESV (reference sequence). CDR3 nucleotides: TGTGCCAGCAGCCCAGACAAAAACACTGAAGCTTTCTTT. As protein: CASSPDKNTEAFF.

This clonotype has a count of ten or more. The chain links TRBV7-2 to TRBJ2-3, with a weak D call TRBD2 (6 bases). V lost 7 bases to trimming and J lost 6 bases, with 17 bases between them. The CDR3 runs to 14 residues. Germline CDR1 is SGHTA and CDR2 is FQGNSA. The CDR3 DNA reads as TGTGCCAGCATCAGTTGGGAGGCAGGGGATACGCAGTATTTT. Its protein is CASISWEAGDTQYF.

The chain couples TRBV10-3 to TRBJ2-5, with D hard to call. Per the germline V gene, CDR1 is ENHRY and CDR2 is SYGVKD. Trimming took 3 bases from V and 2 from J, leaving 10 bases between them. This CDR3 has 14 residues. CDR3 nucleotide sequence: TGTGCCATCAGTGAAATAGGCCAGCAAGAGACCCAGTACTTC. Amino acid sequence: CAISEIGQQETQYF.

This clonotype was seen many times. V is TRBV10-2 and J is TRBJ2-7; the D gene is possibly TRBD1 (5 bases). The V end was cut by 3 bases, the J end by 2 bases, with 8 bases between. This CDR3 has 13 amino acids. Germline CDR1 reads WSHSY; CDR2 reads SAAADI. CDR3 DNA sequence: TGCGCCAGCAGTGATCAGGGCCCCTACGAGCAGTACTTC. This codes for CASSDQGPYEQYF.

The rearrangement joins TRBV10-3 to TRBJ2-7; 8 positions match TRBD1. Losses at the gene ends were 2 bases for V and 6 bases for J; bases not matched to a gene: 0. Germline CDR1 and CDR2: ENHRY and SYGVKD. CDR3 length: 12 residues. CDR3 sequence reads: CAISETGGEQYF. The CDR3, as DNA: TGTGCCATCAGTGAGACAGGGGGCGAGCAGTACTTC.

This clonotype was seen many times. DNA of the CDR3: TGCAGTGCGGGAAACAGTCCCTATGGCTACACCTTC. It yields the protein CSAGNSPYGYTF. The rearrangement uses TRBV20-1 and TRBJ1-2; no clear D gene. Germline CDR1 DFQATT, CDR2 SNEGSKA (reference sequence). This CDR3 has 12 residues. Between the trimmed V and J ends, which lost 6 bases and 4 bases, there was a span of 12 bases.

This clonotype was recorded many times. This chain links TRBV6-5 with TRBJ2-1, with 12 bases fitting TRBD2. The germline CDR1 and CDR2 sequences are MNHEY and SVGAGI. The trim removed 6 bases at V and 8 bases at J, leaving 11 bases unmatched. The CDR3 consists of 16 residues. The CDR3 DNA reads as TGTGCCAGCAGACTAACTCTAGCGGGAGGGATCCATGAGCAGTTCTTC. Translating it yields CASRLTLAGGIHEQFF.

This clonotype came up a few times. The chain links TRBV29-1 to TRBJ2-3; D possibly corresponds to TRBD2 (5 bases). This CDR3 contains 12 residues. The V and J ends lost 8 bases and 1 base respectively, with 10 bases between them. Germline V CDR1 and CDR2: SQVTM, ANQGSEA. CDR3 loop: CSSSRGTDTQYF. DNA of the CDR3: TGCAGCTCCTCGCGGGGCACAGATACGCAGTATTTT.

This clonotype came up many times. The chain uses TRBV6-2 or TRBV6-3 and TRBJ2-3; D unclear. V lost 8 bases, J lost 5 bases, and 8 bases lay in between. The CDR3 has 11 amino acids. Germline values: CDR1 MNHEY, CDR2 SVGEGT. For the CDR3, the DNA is TGTGCCAGCCGAAGGGAAGATACGCAGTATTTT. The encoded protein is CASRREDTQYF.

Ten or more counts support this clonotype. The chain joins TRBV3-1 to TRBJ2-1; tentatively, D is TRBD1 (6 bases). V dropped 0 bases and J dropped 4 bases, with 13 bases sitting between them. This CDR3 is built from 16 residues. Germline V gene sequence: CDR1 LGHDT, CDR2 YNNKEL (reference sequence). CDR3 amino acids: CASSQDLGASYNEQFF. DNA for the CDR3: TGTGCCAGCAGCCAAGATCTGGGGGCCTCGTACAATGAGCAGTTCTTC.

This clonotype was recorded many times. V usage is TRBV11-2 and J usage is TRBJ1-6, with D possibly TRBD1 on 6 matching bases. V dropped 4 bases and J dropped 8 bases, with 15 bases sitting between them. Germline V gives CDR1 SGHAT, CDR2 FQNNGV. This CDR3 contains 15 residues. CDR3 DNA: TGTGCCAGCAGCTCATGGGACATCGGAGATTCACCCCTCCACTTT. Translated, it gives CASSSWDIGDSPLHF.

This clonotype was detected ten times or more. This CDR3 is CATSDSGGTDTQYF. In nucleotides, the CDR3 is TGTGCCACCAGTGATTCCGGGGGCACAGATACGCAGTATTTT. V usage is TRBV24-1 and J usage is TRBJ2-3, with TRBD2 as a possible D gene (5 bases). This CDR3 has 14 amino acids. Trimming took off 2 bases at V and 1 base at J, with 6 bases between the two ends. The germline gives CDR1 KGHDR, CDR2 SFDVKD.

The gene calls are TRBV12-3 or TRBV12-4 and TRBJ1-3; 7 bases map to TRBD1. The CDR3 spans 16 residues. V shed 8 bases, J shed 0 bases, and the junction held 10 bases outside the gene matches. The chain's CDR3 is CASSSTGRTSGNTIYF. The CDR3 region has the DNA TGTGCCAGCTCCTCGACAGGGCGAACCTCTGGAAACACCATATATTTT.

CDR3 sequence reads: CSASTGSPNYGYTF. The CDR3 DNA sequence: TGCAGTGCTAGTACCGGGAGCCCTAACTATGGCTACACCTTC. The chain couples TRBV20-1 to TRBJ1-2; no clear D gene. This CDR3 has 14 residues. The V and J ends lost 3 bases and 0 bases respectively, with 11 bases between them. CDR1 and CDR2 from the germline V gene are DFQATT and SNEGSKA (reference sequence).

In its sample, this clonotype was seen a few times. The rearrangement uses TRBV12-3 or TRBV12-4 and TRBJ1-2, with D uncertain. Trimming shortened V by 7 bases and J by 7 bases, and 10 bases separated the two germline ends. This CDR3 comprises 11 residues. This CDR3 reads CASTKVGGYTF. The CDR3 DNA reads TGTGCCAGCACGAAAGTGGGTGGCTACACCTTC.

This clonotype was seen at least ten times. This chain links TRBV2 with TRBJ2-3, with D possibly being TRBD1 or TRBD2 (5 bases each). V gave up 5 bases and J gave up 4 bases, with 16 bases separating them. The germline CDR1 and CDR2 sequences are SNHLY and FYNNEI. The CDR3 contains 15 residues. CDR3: CASSRAGAMADTQYF. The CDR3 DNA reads TGTGCCAGCAGTAGGGCCGGGGCAATGGCAGATACGCAGTATTTT.

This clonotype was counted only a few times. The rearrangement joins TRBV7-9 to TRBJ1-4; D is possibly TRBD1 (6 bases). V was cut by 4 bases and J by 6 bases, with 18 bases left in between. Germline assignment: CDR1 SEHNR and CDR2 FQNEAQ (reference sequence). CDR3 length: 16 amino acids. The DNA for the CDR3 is TGTGCCAGCAGCTCTCTCCCCGGGGGGCGCGATGAAAAACTGTTTTTT. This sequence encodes CASSSLPGGRDEKLFF.

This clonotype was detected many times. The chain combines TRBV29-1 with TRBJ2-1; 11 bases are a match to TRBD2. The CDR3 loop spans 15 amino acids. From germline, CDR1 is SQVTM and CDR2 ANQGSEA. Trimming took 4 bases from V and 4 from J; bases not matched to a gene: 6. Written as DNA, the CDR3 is TGCAGCGTTGCGCTACTAGCGGGGGAATACAATGAGCAGTTCTTC. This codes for CSVALLAGEYNEQFF.

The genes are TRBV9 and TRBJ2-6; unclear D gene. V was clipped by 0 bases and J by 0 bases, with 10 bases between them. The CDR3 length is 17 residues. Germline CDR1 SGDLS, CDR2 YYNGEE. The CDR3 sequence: CASSVVTAASGANVLTF. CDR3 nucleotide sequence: TGTGCCAGCAGCGTAGTTACGGCCGCCTCTGGGGCCAACGTCCTGACTTTC.

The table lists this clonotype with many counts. For the CDR3, the DNA is TGTGCCAGCAGCCTGGGACACCTTAACTATGGCTACACCTTC. Encoded protein: CASSLGHLNYGYTF. The chain is built from TRBV3-1 and TRBJ1-2; weak D call: TRBD1 (6 bases). CDR1 is LGHDT, CDR2 YNNKEL, per germline (reference sequence). Trimming removed 4 bases at V and 1 base at J, with 10 bases between. The CDR3 is 14 amino acids.

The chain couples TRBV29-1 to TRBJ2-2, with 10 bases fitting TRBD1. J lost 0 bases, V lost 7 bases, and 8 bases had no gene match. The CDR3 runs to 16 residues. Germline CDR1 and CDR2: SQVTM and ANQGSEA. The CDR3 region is CSAKTGGYANTGELFF. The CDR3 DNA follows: TGCAGCGCTAAGACAGGGGGCTATGCGAACACCGGGGAGCTGTTTTTT.

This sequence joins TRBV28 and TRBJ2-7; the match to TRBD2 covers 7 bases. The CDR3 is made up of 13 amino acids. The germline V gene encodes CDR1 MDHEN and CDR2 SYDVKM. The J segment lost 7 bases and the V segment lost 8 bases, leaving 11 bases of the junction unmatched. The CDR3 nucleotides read TGTGCCAGCGGGTGGGGCGGGAGCGATGAGCAGTACTTC. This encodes CASGWGGSDEQYF.

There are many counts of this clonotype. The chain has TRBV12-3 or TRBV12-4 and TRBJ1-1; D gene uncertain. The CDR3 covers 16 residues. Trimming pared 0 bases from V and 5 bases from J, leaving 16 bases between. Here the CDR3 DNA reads TGTGCCAGCAGTTTAGCGAGTAAAGGGCGAGGGACTGAAGCTTTCTTT. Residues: CASSLASKGRGTEAFF.

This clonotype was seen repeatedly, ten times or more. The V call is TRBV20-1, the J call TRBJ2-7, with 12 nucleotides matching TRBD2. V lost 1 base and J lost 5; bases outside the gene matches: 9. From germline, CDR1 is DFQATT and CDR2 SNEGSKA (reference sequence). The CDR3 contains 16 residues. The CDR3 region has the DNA TGCAGTGCTAGAGGACTAGCGGGAGCTCTCGGCCACGAGCAGTACTTC. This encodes CSARGLAGALGHEQYF.

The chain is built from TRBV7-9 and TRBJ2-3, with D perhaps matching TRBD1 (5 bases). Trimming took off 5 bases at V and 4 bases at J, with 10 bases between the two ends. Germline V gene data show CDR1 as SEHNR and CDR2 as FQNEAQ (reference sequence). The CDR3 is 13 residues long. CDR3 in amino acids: CASSRDSPDTQYF. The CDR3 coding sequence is TGTGCCAGCAGCCGCGACAGCCCAGATACGCAGTATTTT.

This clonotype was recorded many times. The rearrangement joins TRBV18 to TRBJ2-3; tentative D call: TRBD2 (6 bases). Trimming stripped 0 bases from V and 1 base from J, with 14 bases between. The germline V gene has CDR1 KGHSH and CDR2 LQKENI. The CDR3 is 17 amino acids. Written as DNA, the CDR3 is TGTGCCAGCTCACCACCGATGGGCGGAGGGGGCACAGATACGCAGTATTTT. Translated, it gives CASSPPMGGGGTDTQYF.

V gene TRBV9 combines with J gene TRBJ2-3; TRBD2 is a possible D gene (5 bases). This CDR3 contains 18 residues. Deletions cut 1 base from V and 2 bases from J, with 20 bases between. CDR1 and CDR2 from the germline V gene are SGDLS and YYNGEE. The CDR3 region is CASSVLQGGPVSTDTQYF. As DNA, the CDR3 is TGTGCCAGCAGCGTATTGCAAGGAGGCCCCGTATCCACAGATACGCAGTATTTT.

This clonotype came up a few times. The CDR3 DNA is TGTGCCAGCAGCCTCGCTGATGGGAGGGATGAGCAGTTCTTC. It specifies CASSLADGRDEQFF. J is TRBJ2-1 and V is TRBV6-5; 7 nucleotides align to TRBD2. CDR3 length: 14 amino acids. With V trimmed by 6 bases and J by 8 bases, 10 bases remained unmatched. The germline CDR1 and CDR2 sequences are MNHEY and SVGAGI.